Sequencing of this T cell receptor beta chain was carried out in a study of blood T cells in healthy people across ages. This clonotype was detected only a few times. Next came a second PCR, run for about 7 to 12 cycles, which used a sample-barcoded 5' primer along with a J-beta primer mix. TCRdb processed the 5' RACE reads anew with MiXCR; each CDR3 protein has one entry. The sample has 1.5 million to 2 million distinct CDR3 sequences, around half seen once. The draw of peripheral blood yielded roughly 10 milliliters from each donor. V shed 5 bases and J shed 1 base, with 12 bases lying between them. Germline-derived CDR1 and CDR2 are MDHEN and SYDVKM. The CDR3 length is 16 residues.

Sequenced: blood. The chain joins TRBV28 to TRBJ2-6; D not certain. This clonotype originated in a woman aged 40 to 50 in good health. The CDR3 bases are TGTGCCAGCAGTGAGAATCCGCTTTCTGGGGCCAACGTCCTGACTTTC. This gives the protein CASSENPLSGANVLTF.